This passage covers 17 T cell receptor beta chains from one sample sequenced in a study of blood T cell repertoires in COVID-19. The assay was immunoSEQ multiplex PCR, and TCRdb's table has in-frame clones only and misses some. The table shows over 200,000 clones, with approximately 91% occurring only once. The specimen sequenced was peripheral blood. These receptor sequences come from a woman between 35 and 50 years old with acute or convalescent COVID-19.

The V gene is TRBV30, the J gene TRBJ1-3; 10 positions match TRBD1. Germline loops: CDR1 GTSNPN, CDR2 SVGIG (reference sequence). This CDR3 has 14 residues. With V trimmed by 5 bases and J by 2 bases, 3 bases remained unmatched. The CDR3 coding sequence is TGTGCCTGGCGGGACAGGGGAGCTGGAAACACCATATATTTT. It translates to CAWRDRGAGNTIYF.

This rearrangement joins TRBV9 to TRBJ1-2; no reliable D call. This CDR3 spans 14 amino acids. V lost 0 bases to trimming and J lost 1 base, with 7 bases between them. Germline V gene data show CDR1 as SGDLS and CDR2 as YYNGEE. This CDR3 is CASSVARDNYGYTF. CDR3 DNA: TGTGCCAGCAGCGTAGCGAGGGATAACTATGGCTACACCTTC.

In this sample, this clone turned up once. V is TRBV21-1 and J is TRBJ1-4. TRBV21-1 is shown as a pseudogene. The CDR3 totals 15 residues. This chain's CDR3 is CASSKRGKGGEKLFF. The CDR3, as DNA: TGTGCCAGCAGCAAAAGGGGAAAGGGAGGGGAAAAACTGTTTTTT.

This clone was picked up one time. This chain joins TRBV5-4 and TRBJ2-2, with 9 bases fitting TRBD1. This CDR3 has 16 residues. The junction had 9 bases not matched to a gene; V was cut back by 4 bases and J by 5 bases. Germline CDR1 is SGHNT and CDR2 is YYREEE (reference sequence). In nucleotides, the CDR3 is TGTGCCAGCAGCGTTACGACCGGGACAGGGACCGGGGAGCTGTTTTTT. It translates to CASSVTTGTGTGELFF. The variable domain in full, with the rest retrieved from reference TRBV5-4 and TRBJ2-2, is ETGVTQSPTHLIKTRGQQVTLRCSSQSGHNTVSWYQQALGQGPQFIFQYYREEENGRGNFPPRFSGLQFPNYSSELNVNALELDDSALYLCASSVTTGTGTGELFFGEGSRLTVL.

The rearrangement links TRBV9 to TRBJ2-1; 7 nucleotides align to TRBD2. The CDR3 consists of 16 residues. Trimming removed 0 bases from V and 7 bases from J; junction bases left unmatched: 10. CDR1 is SGDLS, CDR2 YYNGEE, per germline. The CDR3 sequence: CASSVAAGAGGNEQFF. CDR3 DNA: TGTGCCAGCAGCGTAGCAGCCGGGGCCGGGGGGAATGAGCAGTTCTTC.

This chain joins TRBV18 and TRBJ1-6, with TRBD1 as a possible D gene (6 bases). The CDR3 sequence is 14 residues long. Germline V gives CDR1 KGHSH, CDR2 LQKENI. Trimming left V 3 bases short and J 10 bases short, with 13 bases between. The CDR3 here is CASSPPGGASPLHF. The CDR3, as DNA: TGTGCCAGCTCACCCCCCGGGGGGGCCTCACCCCTCCACTTT.

Only a few counts were recorded for this clone. The CDR3 is CASSVDSSTNEKLFF. For the CDR3, the DNA is TGTGCCAGCAGTGTGGACAGTTCAACTAATGAAAAACTGTTTTTT. V gene TRBV6-6 combines with J gene TRBJ1-4, with D tentatively TRBD1 (6 bases). The CDR3 sequence is 15 residues long. CDR1 and CDR2 from the germline V gene are MNHNY and SVGAGI (reference sequence). Trimming left V 5 bases short and J 0 bases short, with 10 bases between.

The rearrangement uses TRBV9 and TRBJ1-1; tentatively, D is TRBD1 (6 bases). The V end was cut by 1 base, the J end by 3 bases, with 10 bases between. This CDR3 comprises 14 residues. Germline CDR1 SGDLS, CDR2 YYNGEE. CDR3 amino acids: CASSVFSGDTEAFF. The CDR3 bases are TGTGCCAGCAGCGTATTTTCAGGGGACACTGAAGCTTTCTTT.

In nucleotides, the CDR3 is TGCGCCAGCAGCCAAGAACCTATTTCCCCTCGCGGCTACACCTTC. This encodes CASSQEPISPRGYTF. The chain carries TRBV4-1 and TRBJ1-2; D remains ambiguous. V was trimmed by 0 bases and J by 8 bases, leaving 16 bases between them. Germline V gene lookup returns CDR1 MGHRA and CDR2 YSYEKL. The CDR3 has 15 residues.

The chain links TRBV3-1 (or the pseudogene TRBV3-2) to TRBJ2-3; 7 nucleotides agree with TRBD1. After removal of 2 bases from V and 2 bases from J, the junction contained 4 bases not matched to a gene. The CDR3 is 15 residues long. Germline CDR1 LGHDT, CDR2 YNNKEL (reference sequence). In nucleotides, the CDR3 is TGTGCCAGCAGCCAACGGGGACAGACCACAGATACGCAGTATTTT. As protein: CASSQRGQTTDTQYF.

CDR3 region: CASSSAGDLDTQYF. For the CDR3, the DNA is TGTGCCAGCAGCTCGGCAGGGGATTTAGATACGCAGTATTTT. The V and J genes are TRBV11-3 and TRBJ2-3, with a tentative D call TRBD1 (6 bases). V lost 4 bases and J lost 5, with 13 bases in between. CDR3 length: 14 amino acids. Germline lookup yields CDR1 SGHNT and CDR2 YENEEA.

V and J are TRBV6-5 and TRBJ2-4, with D possibly TRBD2 on 7 matching bases. The CDR3 totals 15 residues. Per the germline V gene, CDR1 is MNHEY and CDR2 is SVGAGI. V was pared by 2 bases and J by 8 bases, with 16 bases between. This CDR3 is CASSYRGGGEDIQYF. The CDR3 bases are TGTGCCAGCAGTTACAGGGGGGGCGGGGAGGACATTCAGTACTTC.

In its sample, this clone was seen once. The chain uses TRBV19 and TRBJ1-6; D might be TRBD1 (6 bases). The CDR3 covers 16 residues. Trimming stripped 9 bases from V and 7 bases from J, with 22 bases between. Germline V gene data show CDR1 as LNHDA and CDR2 as SQIVND (reference sequence). In DNA, the CDR3 is TGTGCCAGCTCTCCCCGCGGGGGGGCCCGGAATTCACCCCTCCACTTT. As protein: CASSPRGGARNSPLHF.

This clone was observed once. The chain combines TRBV7-2 with TRBJ2-3; 9 bases are shared with TRBD2. The CDR3 is made up of 19 amino acids. V gave up 2 bases and J gave up 6 bases; unmatched junction bases: 18. Germline V CDR1 and CDR2: SGHTA, FQGNSA. The CDR3 sequence: CASSLYGGGGPLAQDTQYF. CDR3 sequence (DNA): TGTGCCAGCAGCTTATACGGCGGGGGGGGCCCTTTGGCTCAGGATACGCAGTATTTT.

This chain uses TRBV12-3 or TRBV12-4 with TRBJ1-2, with TRBD1 matching 8 bases. This CDR3 region has 13 residues. V lost 7 bases to trimming and J lost 6 bases; unmatched junction nucleotides: 7. For the CDR3, the DNA is TGTGCCAGCACCGAGGGACAGGAAAATGGCTACACCTTC. Translation: CASTEGQENGYTF.

The V gene is TRBV5-1, the J gene TRBJ1-2; no firm D call. Deletions cut 4 bases from V and 0 bases from J, with 16 bases between. The CDR3 contains 16 residues. Germline CDR1 SGHRS, CDR2 YFSETQ. CDR3 amino acids: CASSSQDYQANYGYTF. CDR3 coding DNA: TGCGCCAGCAGCAGCCAGGACTATCAAGCTAACTATGGCTACACCTTC.

J is TRBJ1-2 and V is TRBV6-4; maybe TRBD1 (5 bases). Germline V CDR1 and CDR2: MRHNA, SNTAGT. This CDR3 is built from 13 residues. Trimming removed 4 bases from V and 4 bases from J, with 10 bases in between. CDR3 coding DNA: TGTGCCAGCAGTGCGTCAGGGCTCTATGGCTACACCTTC. It specifies CASSASGLYGYTF.